This T cell receptor (beta chain) comes out of a study of blood T cell repertoires in COVID-19 (dated by TCRdb to 2018 to 2020). Describing the broader study: Samples from collaborators originated in the United States, Italy and Spain and spanned both the acute and convalescent phases of COVID-19. The samples were drawn from two sources: the first 160 participants of the ongoing ImmuneRACE study, and about 1,300 subjects contributed by 6 global collaborators. Where available, HLA class I and class II types were taken from metadata supplied by the sample provider and were not determined by assay-based typing. Deeply sampled blood TCRbeta repertoires from subjects exposed to, actively infected with, or recovered from COVID-19 were included in the dataset. A de-identified subject ID, COVID-19 status, age in years and sex were almost always included in the sample metadata. The repertoires were released in a freely available public database intended as a resource for research on the immune response to SARS-CoV-2. The material from the prospective study consisted of cDNA or gDNA derived from T cells, B-cell-depleted T cells, or PBMCs.

Results and caveats for the whole study, not just this receptor: The amount of clinical and demographic metadata varied by source and participant and was provided uncurated.

TCRbeta CDR3 regions were amplified from genomic DNA using the immunoSEQ Assay, a bias-controlled multiplex PCR. The authors' pipeline ran thus. The number of nucleated cells in each sample was estimated by amplification of reference gene primers within the assay. Sequence reads were collapsed and filtered to measure the absolute abundance of every unique TCRbeta CDR3 rearrangement. Productive Simpson clonality was computed per sample as the square root of Simpson's diversity index over productive rearrangements. The clones in this table, taken by TCRdb from immuneACCESS, are in-frame only. Not every clone is retained; where verified, under half of the shortfall comes from an unresolved V gene, and the cause of the rest is unknown. V, J and clone size are those of that table, while D and trimming were read from the DNA. The sample profile shows approximately 260,000 clones; roughly 80% of them were found once. Roughly 4.6% of the sample rests with the top ten.

To note about this clone: The antigen this receptor binds is unknown. No base quality information exists; no much larger clone differs at one position.

The collaborating institutions used their own protocols to collect whole blood in K2EDTA tubes. For TCRbeta analysis, collaborators shipped samples as frozen whole blood, isolated PBMCs, or DNA extracted from either of those sample types. Material: peripheral blood. The sequence derives from an elderly woman with active or convalescent COVID-19.

The CDR3 has the sequence CASSEESSWEYEQYF. The nucleotide sequence is TGTGCCAGCAGTGAAGAGTCTAGTTGGGAGTACGAGCAGTACTTC. The sequence is built from TRBV2 and TRBJ2-7, with TRBD2 perhaps the D gene, on 5 matching bases. The CDR3 starts with the cysteine, ends with the phenylalanine, and has 15 residues. The kept DNA is CDR3 alone, 45 bases in frame from the first base. Trimming costs V 1 base and J 4 bases, and their ends lie 14 bases apart. From the germline V gene, CDR1 is SNHLY and CDR2 is FYNNEI.